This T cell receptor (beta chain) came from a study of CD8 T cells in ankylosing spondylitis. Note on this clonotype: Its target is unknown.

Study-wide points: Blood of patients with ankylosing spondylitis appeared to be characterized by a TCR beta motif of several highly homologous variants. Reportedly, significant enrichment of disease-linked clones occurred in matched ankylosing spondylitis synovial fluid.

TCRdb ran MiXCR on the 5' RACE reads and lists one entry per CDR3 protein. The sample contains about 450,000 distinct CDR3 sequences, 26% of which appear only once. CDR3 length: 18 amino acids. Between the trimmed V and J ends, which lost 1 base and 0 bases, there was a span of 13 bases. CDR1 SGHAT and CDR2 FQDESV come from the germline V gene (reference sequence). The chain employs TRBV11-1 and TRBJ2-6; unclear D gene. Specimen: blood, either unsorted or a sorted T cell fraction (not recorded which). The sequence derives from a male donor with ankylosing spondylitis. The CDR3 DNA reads TGTGCCAGCAGCTTAGGGTTCTTCAGCTCCTCTGGGGCCAACGTCCTGACTTTC. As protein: CASSLGFFSSSGANVLTF.